This TCR beta chain was sequenced in a study of identifying expanded T cells in peripheral blood. General study points: Roughly 1.2 clones differed between technical replicates, versus approximately 16 and 20 over time.

Produced via immunoSEQ multiplex PCR; TCRdb's table is partial and in-frame only. Altogether 95,000 to 150,000 clones are present, roughly 80% being singletons, with the ten largest covering roughly 3.3%. Collection occurred without any documented infections or immune events in donors. Germline V gene sequence: CDR1 SGDLS, CDR2 YYNGEE. Trimming removed 4 bases at V and 5 bases at J, with 18 bases between. This CDR3 spans 15 amino acids. As for this clone: The antigen remains unidentified.

The TCR sequence derives from a person aged 18 to 70 in good health. The sample taken for sequencing was blood. The V gene is TRBV9, the J gene TRBJ2-5; D is perhaps TRBD1 (5 bases). The CDR3 DNA is TGTGCCAGCAGCACCAGGACAACCCGTGGGGAGACCCAGTACTTC. Its protein product is CASSTRTTRGETQYF.